The T cell receptor beta chain under discussion was sequenced for a study of T cell repertoires in cytomegalovirus infection. The wider study: Shared public TCR beta signatures pointed to both CMV infection and a matching HLA type. General study results and limits: CMV-specific TCR beta clonotypes restricted by HLA-C were the ones dominating the ex vivo response. CMV carriers with the relevant HLA were identified by cumulative public TCR beta family frequency.

TCRdb independently ran MiXCR on the reads; one entry per CDR3 protein. The sample yields over 100,000 distinct CDR3 sequences, around a tenth seen once. V dropped 5 bases and J dropped 4; count of bases not matched to a gene: 8. There are 16 residues in the CDR3. CDR1 and CDR2 from the germline V gene are SGHVS and FNYEAQ. This clonotype was recorded a few times. Antigen unknown. The V gene is TRBV7-6, the J gene TRBJ1-5; 10 bases map to TRBD1. This receptor was identified in a human donor in good health (CMV status not recorded). Some clones in this sample may be carry-over from other donors' samples. Sequencing was carried out using PBMCs, sequenced either directly or after in vitro stimulation (not recorded which). Here the CDR3 reads CASSPGTGVRNQPQHF. The CDR3 DNA reads as TGTGCCAGCAGCCCCGGGACAGGGGTGAGAAATCAGCCCCAGCATTTT.